Listed here are 3 T cell receptor beta chains from one sample, sequenced in a study of lymphopenia after photon versus proton radiotherapy. The method was immunoSEQ multiplex PCR; TCRdb's version includes in-frame clones alone and lacks a portion of them. The sample lists approximately 20,000 clones, 80% to 95% occurring once. This specimen consisted of peripheral blood, obtained from a patient treated with photon-based radiotherapy. The receptors were sampled from a man in his sixties with pancreatic cancer.

The gene calls are TRBV7-2 and TRBJ2-7, with D possibly being TRBD1 (5 bases). CDR1 and CDR2 from the germline V gene are SGHTA and FQGNSA. This CDR3 is built from 14 residues. V lost 1 base to trimming and J lost 6 bases, with 13 bases between them. This chain's CDR3 is CASSLEGRVSEQYF. CDR3 bases: TGTGCCAGCAGCTTAGAGGGCAGGGTTTCCGAGCAGTACTTC.

This chain connects TRBV5-1 to TRBJ1-2; D perhaps matches TRBD1 (5 bases). The germline V gene encodes CDR1 SGHRS and CDR2 YFSETQ. Between the trimmed V and J ends, which lost 2 bases and 2 bases, there was a span of 10 bases. The CDR3 consists of 14 residues. The CDR3 region has the DNA TGCGCCAGCAGCTTAGGGACGGCGAACTATGGCTACACCTTC. This sequence encodes CASSLGTANYGYTF.

The chain couples TRBV4-3 to TRBJ2-1, with TRBD1 matching over 9 bases. The CDR3 runs to 14 residues. Per germline, CDR1 LGHNA and CDR2 YSLEER. V was pared by 1 base and J by 10 bases, with 5 bases of the junction left unmatched. In nucleotides, the CDR3 is TGCGCCAGCAGCCAAGTGGGGGGACAGGGCGAGCAGTTCTTC. Translating it yields CASSQVGGQGEQFF.